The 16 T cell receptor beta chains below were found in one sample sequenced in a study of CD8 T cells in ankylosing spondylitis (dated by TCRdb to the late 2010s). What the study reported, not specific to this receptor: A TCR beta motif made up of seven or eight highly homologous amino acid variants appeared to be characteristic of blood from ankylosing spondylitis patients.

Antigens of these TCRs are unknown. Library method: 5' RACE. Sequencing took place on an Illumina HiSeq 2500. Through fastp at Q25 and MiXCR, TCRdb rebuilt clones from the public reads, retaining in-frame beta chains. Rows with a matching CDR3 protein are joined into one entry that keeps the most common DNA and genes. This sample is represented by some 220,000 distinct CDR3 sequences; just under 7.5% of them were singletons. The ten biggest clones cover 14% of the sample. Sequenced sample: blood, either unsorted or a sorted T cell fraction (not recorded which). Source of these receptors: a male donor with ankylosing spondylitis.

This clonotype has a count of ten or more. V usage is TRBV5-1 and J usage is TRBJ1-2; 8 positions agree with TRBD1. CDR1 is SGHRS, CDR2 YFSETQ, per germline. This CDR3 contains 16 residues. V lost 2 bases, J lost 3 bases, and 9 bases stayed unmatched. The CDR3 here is CASSFPGTGEYYGYTF. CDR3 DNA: TGCGCCAGCAGCTTCCCCGGGACAGGAGAATACTATGGCTACACCTTC.

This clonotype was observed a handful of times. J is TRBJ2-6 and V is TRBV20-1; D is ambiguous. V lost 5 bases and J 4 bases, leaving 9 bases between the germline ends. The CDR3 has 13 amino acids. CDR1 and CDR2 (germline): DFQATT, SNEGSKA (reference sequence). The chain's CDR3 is CSAYDPGANVLTF. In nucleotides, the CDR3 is TGCAGTGCTTACGACCCCGGGGCCAACGTCCTGACTTTC.

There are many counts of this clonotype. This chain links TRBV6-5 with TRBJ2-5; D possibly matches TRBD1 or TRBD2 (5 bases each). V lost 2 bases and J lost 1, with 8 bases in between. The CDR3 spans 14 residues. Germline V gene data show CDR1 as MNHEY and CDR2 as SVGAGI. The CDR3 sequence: CASSYGTAQETQYF. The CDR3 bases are TGTGCCAGCAGTTACGGGACGGCCCAAGAGACCCAGTACTTC.

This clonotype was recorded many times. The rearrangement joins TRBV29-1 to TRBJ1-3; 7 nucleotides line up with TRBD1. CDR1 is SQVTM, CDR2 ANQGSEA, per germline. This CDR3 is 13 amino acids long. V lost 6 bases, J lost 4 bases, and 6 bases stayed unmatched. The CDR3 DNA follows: TGCAGCGTCACGACAGGGAAGGGAAACACCATATATTTT. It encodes CSVTTGKGNTIYF.

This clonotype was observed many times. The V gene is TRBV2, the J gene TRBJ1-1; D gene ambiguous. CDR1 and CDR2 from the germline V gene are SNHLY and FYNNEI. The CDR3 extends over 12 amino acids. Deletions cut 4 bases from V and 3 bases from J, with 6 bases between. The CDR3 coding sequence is TGTGCCAGCAGTGTTGGGGACACTGAAGCTTTCTTT. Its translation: CASSVGDTEAFF.

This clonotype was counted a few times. The CDR3 nucleotides are TGTGCCAGCAGTGAAACCAGGGGGCTCTCTGAGCAGTACTTC. It encodes CASSETRGLSEQYF. The rearrangement joins TRBV25-1 to TRBJ2-7; 8 nucleotides agree with TRBD1. The CDR3 has 14 residues. Germline trimming cut 2 bases from V and 7 bases from J; bases unmatched to any gene: 7. CDR1 is MGHDK, CDR2 SYGVNS, per germline.

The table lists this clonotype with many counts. CDR3 nucleotide sequence: TGCGCCAGCAGCCAAATCTCAGGGGGAAAGTCCTACGAGCAGTACTTC. The encoded protein is CASSQISGGKSYEQYF. This chain links TRBV4-3 with TRBJ2-7; 7 positions agree with TRBD1. The V segment lost 2 bases and the J segment 1 base; nucleotides outside the gene matches: 8. Germline assignment: CDR1 LGHNA and CDR2 YSLEER. The CDR3 totals 16 residues.

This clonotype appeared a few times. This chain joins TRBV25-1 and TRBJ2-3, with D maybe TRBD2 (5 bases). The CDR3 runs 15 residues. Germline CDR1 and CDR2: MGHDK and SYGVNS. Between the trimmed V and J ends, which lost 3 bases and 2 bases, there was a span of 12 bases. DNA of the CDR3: TGTGCCAGCAGTGAGTACCCGGGGAACACAGATACGCAGTATTTT. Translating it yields CASSEYPGNTDTQYF.

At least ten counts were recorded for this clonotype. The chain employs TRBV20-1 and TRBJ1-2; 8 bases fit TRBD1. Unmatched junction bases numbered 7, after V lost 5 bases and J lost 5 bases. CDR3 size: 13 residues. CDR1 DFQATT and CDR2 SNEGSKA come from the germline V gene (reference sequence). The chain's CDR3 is CSALDRGLYGYTF. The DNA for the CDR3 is TGCAGTGCTCTCGACAGGGGTCTATATGGCTACACCTTC.

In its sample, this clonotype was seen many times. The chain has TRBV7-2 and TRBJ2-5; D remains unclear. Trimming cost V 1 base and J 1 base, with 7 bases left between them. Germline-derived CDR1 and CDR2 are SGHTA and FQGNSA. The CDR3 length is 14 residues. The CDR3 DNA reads TGTGCCAGCAGCTTAGGCTTAGCCCAAGAGACCCAGTACTTC. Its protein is CASSLGLAQETQYF.

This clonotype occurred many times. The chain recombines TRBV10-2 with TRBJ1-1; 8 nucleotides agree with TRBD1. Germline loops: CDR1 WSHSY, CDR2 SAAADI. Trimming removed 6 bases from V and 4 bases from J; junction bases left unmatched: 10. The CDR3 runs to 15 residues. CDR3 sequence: CASRGGTGWGTEAFF. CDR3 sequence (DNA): TGCGCCAGCAGAGGGGGGACAGGATGGGGCACTGAAGCTTTCTTT.

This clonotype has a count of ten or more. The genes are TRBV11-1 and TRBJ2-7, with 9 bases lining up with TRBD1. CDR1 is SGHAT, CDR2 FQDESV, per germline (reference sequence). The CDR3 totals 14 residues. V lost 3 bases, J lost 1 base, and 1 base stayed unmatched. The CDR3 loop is CASSFGQGSYEQYF. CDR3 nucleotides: TGTGCCAGCAGCTTTGGACAGGGGTCCTACGAGCAGTACTTC.

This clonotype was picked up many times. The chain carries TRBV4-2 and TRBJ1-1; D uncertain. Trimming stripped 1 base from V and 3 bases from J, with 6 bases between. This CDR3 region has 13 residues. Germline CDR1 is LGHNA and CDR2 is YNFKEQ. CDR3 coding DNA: TGTGCCAGCAGCCAAGTGAGGGACACTGAAGCTTTCTTT. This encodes CASSQVRDTEAFF.

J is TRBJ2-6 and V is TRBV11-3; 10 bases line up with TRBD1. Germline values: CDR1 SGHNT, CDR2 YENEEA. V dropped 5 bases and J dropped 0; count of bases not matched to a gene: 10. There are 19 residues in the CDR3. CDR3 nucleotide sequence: TGTGCCAGCAGCCTGGACAGGGGGGGACCTAGCTCTGGGGCCAACGTCCTGACTTTC. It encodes CASSLDRGGPSSGANVLTF.

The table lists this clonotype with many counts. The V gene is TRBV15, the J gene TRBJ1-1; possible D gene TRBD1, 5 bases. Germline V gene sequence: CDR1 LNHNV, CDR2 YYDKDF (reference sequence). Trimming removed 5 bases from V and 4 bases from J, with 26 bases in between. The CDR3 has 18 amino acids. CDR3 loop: CATSWPKGKIGVGTEAFF. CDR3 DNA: TGTGCCACCAGCTGGCCTAAGGGGAAGATTGGGGTCGGCACTGAAGCTTTCTTT.

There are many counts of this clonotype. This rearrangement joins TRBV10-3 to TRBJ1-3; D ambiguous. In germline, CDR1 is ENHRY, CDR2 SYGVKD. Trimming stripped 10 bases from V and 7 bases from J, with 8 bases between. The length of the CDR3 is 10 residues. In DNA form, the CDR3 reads TGTGCCACGGGGAGTAACACCATATATTTT. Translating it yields CATGSNTIYF.